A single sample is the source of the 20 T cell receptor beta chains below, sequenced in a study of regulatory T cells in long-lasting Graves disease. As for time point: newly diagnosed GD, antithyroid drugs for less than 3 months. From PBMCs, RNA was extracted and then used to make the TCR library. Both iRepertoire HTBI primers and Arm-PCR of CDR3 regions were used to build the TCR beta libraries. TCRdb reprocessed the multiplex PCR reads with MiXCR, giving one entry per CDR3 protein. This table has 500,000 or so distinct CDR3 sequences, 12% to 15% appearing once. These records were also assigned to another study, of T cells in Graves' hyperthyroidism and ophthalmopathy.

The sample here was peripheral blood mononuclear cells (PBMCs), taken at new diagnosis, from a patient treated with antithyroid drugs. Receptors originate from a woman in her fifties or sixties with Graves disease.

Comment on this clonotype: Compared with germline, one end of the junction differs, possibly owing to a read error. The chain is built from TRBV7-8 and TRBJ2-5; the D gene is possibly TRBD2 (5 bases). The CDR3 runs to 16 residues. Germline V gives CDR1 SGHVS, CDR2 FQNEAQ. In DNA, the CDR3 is TGTGCCAGCAGCTTATACCCGGTTGGGGTCGGGGAGACCCAGCACTTC. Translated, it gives CASSLYPVGVGETQHF.

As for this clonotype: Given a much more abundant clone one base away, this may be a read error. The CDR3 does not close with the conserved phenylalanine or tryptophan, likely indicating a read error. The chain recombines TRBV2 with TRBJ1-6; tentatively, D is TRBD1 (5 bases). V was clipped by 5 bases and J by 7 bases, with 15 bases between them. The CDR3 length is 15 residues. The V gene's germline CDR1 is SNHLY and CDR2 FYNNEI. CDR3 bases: TGTGCCAGCAGTCCCGGGACCGCCGAGAATTCACCCCTCCACCTT. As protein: CASSPGTAENSPLHL.

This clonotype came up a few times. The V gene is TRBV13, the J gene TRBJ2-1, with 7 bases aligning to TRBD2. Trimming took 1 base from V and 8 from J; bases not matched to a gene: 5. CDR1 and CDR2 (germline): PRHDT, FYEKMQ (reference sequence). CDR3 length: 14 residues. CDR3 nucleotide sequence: TGTGCCAGCAGCTTAGCTAGCGGCGGAGATGAGCAGTTCTTC. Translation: CASSLASGGDEQFF.

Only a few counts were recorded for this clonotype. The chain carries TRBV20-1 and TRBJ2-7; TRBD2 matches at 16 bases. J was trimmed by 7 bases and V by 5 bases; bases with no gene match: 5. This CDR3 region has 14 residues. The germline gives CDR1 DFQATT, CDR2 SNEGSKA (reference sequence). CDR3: CSAGGTSGRGEQYF. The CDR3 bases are TGCAGTGCTGGGGGGACTAGCGGGAGGGGTGAGCAGTACTTC.

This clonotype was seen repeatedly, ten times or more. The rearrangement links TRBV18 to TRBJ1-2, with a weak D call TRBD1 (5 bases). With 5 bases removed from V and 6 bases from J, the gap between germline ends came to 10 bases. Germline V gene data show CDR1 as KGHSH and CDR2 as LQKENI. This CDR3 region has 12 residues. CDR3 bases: TGTGCCAGCTCATTAACCAGGGATGGCTACACCTTC. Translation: CASSLTRDGYTF.

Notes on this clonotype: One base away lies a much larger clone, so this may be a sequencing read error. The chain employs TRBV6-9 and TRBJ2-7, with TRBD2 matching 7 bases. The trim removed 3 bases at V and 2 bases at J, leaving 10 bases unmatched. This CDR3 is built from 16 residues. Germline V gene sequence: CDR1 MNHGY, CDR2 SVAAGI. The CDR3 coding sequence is TGTGCCAGCAGTTACACCAGGGCTAGCGGTACCTACGAGCAGTACTTC. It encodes CASSYTRASGTYEQYF.

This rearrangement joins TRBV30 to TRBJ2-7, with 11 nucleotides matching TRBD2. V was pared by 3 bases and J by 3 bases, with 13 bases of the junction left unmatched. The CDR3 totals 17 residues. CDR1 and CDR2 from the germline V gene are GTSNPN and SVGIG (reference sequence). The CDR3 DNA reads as TGTGCCTGGAGAAAACTAGCGGGAGAAACCATAGACTACGAGCAGTACTTC. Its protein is CAWRKLAGETIDYEQYF.

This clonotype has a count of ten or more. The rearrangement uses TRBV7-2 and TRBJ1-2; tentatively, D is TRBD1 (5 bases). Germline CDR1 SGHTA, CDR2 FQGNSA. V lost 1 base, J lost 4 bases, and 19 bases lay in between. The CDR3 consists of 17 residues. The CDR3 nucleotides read TGTGCCAGCAGCTTAGATAATCCGTTAGGGACTAGCTATGGCTACACCTTC. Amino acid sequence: CASSLDNPLGTSYGYTF.

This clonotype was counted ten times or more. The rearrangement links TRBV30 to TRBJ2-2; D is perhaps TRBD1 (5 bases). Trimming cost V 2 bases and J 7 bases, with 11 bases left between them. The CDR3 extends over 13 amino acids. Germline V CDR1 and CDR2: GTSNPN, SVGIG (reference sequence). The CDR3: CAWSLRVGGELFF. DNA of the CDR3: TGTGCCTGGAGTCTCAGGGTTGGCGGGGAGCTGTTTTTT.

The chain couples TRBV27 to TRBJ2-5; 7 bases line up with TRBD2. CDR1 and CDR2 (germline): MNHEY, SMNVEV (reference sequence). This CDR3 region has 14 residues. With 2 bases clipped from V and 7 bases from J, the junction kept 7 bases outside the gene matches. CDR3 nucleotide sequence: TGTGCCAGCAGTTTAGGGGGGGAGTTGAGGACCCAGTACTTC. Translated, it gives CASSLGGELRTQYF.

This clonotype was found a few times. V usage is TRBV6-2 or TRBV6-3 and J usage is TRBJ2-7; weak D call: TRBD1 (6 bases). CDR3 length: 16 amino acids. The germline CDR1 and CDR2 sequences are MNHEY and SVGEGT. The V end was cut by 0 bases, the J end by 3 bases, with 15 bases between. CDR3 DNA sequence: TGTGCCAGCAGTTACTCCACCACAGGGTTGAGCTACGAGCAGTACTTC. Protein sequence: CASSYSTTGLSYEQYF.

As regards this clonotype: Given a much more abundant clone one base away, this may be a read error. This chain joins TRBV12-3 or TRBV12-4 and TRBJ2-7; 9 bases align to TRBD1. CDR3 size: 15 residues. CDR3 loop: CTSRSSGQGPYEQYF. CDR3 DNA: TGTACCAGCAGATCCTCGGGACAGGGTCCCTACGAGCAGTACTTC.

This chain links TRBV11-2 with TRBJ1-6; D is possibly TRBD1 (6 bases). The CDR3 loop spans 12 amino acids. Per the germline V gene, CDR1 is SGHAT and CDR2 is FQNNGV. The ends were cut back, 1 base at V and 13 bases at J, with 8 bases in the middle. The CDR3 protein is CASSLAGQPLHF. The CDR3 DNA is TGTGCCAGCAGCTTAGCTGGACAGCCCCTCCACTTT.

CDR3 sequence reads: CASGTGARNLNTEAFF. The DNA for the CDR3 is TGTGCCAGTGGAACAGGAGCCCGTAACTTGAACACTGAAGCTTTCTTT. The V gene is TRBV27, the J gene TRBJ1-1, with D possibly being TRBD1 (5 bases). CDR1 and CDR2 (germline): MNHEY, SMNVEV (reference sequence). This CDR3 is 16 amino acids long. Trimming took off 9 bases at V and 0 bases at J, with 20 bases between the two ends.

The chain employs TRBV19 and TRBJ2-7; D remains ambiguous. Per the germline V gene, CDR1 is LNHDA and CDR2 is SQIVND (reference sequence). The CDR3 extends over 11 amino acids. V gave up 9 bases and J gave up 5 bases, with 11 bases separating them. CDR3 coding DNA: TGTGCCAGCGAAACGAGGCACGAGCAGTACTTC. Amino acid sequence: CASETRHEQYF.

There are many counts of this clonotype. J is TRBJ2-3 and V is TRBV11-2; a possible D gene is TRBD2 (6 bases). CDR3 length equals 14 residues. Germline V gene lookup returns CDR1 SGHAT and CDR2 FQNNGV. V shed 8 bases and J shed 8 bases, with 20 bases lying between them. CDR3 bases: TGTGCCAGCCAAACCTCGTCACGTAGCGGTACGCAGTATTTT. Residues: CASQTSSRSGTQYF.

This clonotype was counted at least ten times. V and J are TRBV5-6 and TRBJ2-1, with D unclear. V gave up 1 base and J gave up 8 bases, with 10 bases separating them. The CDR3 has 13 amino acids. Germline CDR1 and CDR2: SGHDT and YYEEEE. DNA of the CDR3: TGTGCCAGCAGCTTGTACGTGGGCGATGAGCAGTTCTTC. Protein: CASSLYVGDEQFF.

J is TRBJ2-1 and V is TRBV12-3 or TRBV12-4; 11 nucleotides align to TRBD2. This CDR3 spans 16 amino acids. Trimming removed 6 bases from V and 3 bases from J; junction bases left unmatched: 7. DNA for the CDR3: TGTGCCAGCAGCATAATTAGCGGGAGGGTCTACAATGAGCAGTTCTTC. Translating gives CASSIISGRVYNEQFF.

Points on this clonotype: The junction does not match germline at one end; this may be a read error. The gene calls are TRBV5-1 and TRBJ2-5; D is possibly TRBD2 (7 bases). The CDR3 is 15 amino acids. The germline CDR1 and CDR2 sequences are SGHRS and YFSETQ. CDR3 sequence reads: CASGLGGGPQETQYF. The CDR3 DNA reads TGCGCCAGCGGCTTGGGGGGGGGGCCCCAAGAGACCCAGTACTTC.

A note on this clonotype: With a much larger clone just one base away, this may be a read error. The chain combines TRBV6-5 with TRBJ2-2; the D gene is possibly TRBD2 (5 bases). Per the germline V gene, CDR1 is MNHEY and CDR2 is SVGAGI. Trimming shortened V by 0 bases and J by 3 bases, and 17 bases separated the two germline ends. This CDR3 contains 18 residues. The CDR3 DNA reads TGTGCCAGCAGTTACTCGGGTTTCGTGGGAGTGGACACCGGGGAGCTGTTTTTT. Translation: CASSYSGFVGVDTGELFF.